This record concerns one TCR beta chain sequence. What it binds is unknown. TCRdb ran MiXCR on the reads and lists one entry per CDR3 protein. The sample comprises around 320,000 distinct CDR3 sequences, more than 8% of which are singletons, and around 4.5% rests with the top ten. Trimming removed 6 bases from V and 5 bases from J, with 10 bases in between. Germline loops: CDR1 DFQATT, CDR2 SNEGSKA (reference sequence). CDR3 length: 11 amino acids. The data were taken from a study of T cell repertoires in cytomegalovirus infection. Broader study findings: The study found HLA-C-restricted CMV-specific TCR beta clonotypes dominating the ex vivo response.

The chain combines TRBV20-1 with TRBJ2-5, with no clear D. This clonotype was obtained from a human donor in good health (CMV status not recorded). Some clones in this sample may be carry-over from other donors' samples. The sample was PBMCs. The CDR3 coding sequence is TGCAGTGCGGGCCATACGGAGACCCAGTACTTC. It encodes CSAGHTETQYF.